A selection of T cell receptor beta chains follows, all from one sample in a study of blood T cells in healthy people across ages. TCRdb fed the 5' RACE reads into MiXCR, producing one record per CDR3 protein. This repertoire shows about 780,000 distinct CDR3 sequences, roughly 46% found once; its top ten account for roughly 18%. The sequenced sample was blood. The receptors were sampled from a man older than 75 in good health. The CDR3 runs from the conserved cysteine through the conserved F or W. The D gene is left open where the match is weak. Clone size is stated in some rows and not others, as once, few, many or a class when expanded.

V,D,size,J,DNA,CDR3
TRBV7-8,.,.,TRBJ2-5,TGTGCCAGCAGCTTTAGCGGTGGGGATGAGCAGTACTTC,CASSFSGGDEQYF
TRBV15,TRBD2,few,TRBJ2-1,TGTGCCACCAGCGACGCGGATGAGGGCGGGAGGGCCTACAATGAGCAGTTCTTC,CATSDADEGGRAYNEQFF
TRBV9,TRBD1,.,TRBJ1-5,TGTGCCAGCAGCGGACTCGTGCGCAGGGGGAGCAATCAGCCCCAGCATTTT,CASSGLVRRGSNQPQHF
TRBV10-3,TRBD1,.,TRBJ2-7,TGTGCCATCAGCGAGGACAGGGGCTACGAGCAGGACTTC,CAISEDRGYEQDF
TRBV27,TRBD2,few,TRBJ2-1,TGTGCCAGCAGTTTATTTCTAGCGGGGGACAATGAGCAGTTCTTC,CASSLFLAGDNEQFF
TRBV28,.,once,TRBJ2-3,TGTGCCAGCAGTTTCGGGGGAGTGAGGAGCACAGATACGCAGTATTTT,CASSFGGVRSTDTQYF
TRBV6-2/TRBV6-3,TRBD2,.,TRBJ2-1,TGTGCCAGCAGAGTCGGACTAGCGGCTTACAATGAGCAGTTCTTC,CASRVGLAAYNEQFF
TRBV3-1,.,.,TRBJ2-5,TGTGCCAGCAGCCAAGGGCTAGTACGGGAGCAGTACTTC,CASSQGLVREQYF
TRBV12-3/TRBV12-4,TRBD1,.,TRBJ1-2,TGTGCCATCTTCGGAGGGGGCAGGGACTATGGCTACACCTTC,CAIFGGGRDYGYTF
TRBV27,.,few,TRBJ2-7,TGTGCCAGCAGCCTAGCGGGACAGGGGTTCTACGAGCAGTACTTC,CASSLAGQGFYEQYF